The rows below give T cell receptor beta chains drawn from one sample of a study of blood T cell repertoires in COVID-19. Clones were sequenced by immunoSEQ multiplex PCR, and TCRdb holds only the in-frame ones, with some missing. Of around 70,000 clones listed, about 90% are singletons. The sample was peripheral blood. The receptor set was obtained from a human donor in a cohort sampled during active COVID-19. The CDR3 runs from the conserved cysteine through the conserved F or W. D genes are given only for firm matches. The size of a clone is reported for some rows only, either as once, few or many, or as a class for expanded clones.

CDR3: CASSLATFTGELFF
DNA: TGTGCCAGCAGCTTAGCAACTTTCACCGGGGAGCTGTTTTTT
J: TRBJ2-2
size: few
length: 14
D: -
V: TRBV7-2

CDR3: CASSQATGHQPQHF
DNA: TGTGCCAGCAGCCAAGCAACAGGGCATCAGCCCCAGCATTTT
J: TRBJ1-5
size: -
length: 14
D: -
V: TRBV3-1/TRBV3-2

CDR3: CASSLGQAYNSPLHF
DNA: TGTGCCAGCAGCCTAGGACAGGCCTATAATTCACCCCTCCACTTT
J: TRBJ1-6
size: -
length: 15
D: TRBD1
V: TRBV11-2

CDR3: CASRKEEGPLTEAFF
DNA: TGTGCCAGCAGAAAGGAGGAGGGGCCCCTCACTGAAGCTTTCTTT
J: TRBJ1-1
size: -
length: 15
D: -
V: TRBV6-4

CDR3: CASSEDRSNEKLFF
DNA: TGTGCCAGCAGTGAAGACAGGAGTAATGAAAAACTGTTTTTT
J: TRBJ1-4
size: -
length: 14
D: -
V: TRBV25-1

CDR3: CASRNQGPMNTEAFF
DNA: TGTGCCAGCAGAAACCAGGGCCCCATGAACACTGAAGCTTTCTTT
J: TRBJ1-1
size: -
length: 15
D: -
V: TRBV12-1

CDR3: CASSQGRSNTGELFF
DNA: TGTGCCAGCAGTCAGGGGAGATCGAACACCGGGGAGCTGTTTTTT
J: TRBJ2-2
size: -
length: 15
D: -
V: TRBV6-4

CDR3: CASSYTWGAYEQYF
DNA: TGTGCCAGCAGTTACACGTGGGGGGCCTACGAGCAGTACTTC
J: TRBJ2-7
size: -
length: 14
D: -
V: TRBV6-5

CDR3: CASRKQGADTGELFF
DNA: TGTGCCAGCAGGAAACAGGGGGCGGACACCGGGGAGCTGTTTTTT
J: TRBJ2-2
size: -
length: 15
D: TRBD1
V: TRBV6-6

CDR3: CASSIGQYNTEAFF
DNA: TGTGCCAGTAGTATTGGTCAGTACAACACTGAAGCTTTCTTT
J: TRBJ1-1
size: -
length: 14
D: -
V: TRBV19

CDR3: CASSVSGLAGLGTDTQYF
DNA: TGTGCCAGCAGCGTATCAGGACTAGCGGGCTTGGGGACAGATACGCAGTATTTT
J: TRBJ2-3
size: -
length: 18
D: TRBD2
V: TRBV9

CDR3: CASSLGQTGANVLTF
DNA: TGTGCCAGCAGCCTAGGACAGACTGGGGCCAACGTCCTGACTTTC
J: TRBJ2-6
size: -
length: 15
D: -
V: TRBV6-2/TRBV6-3

CDR3: CASSPTAQRGVYEQYF
DNA: TGTGCCAGCAGCCCAACCGCCCAGCGGGGGGTGTACGAGCAGTACTTC
J: TRBJ2-7
size: -
length: 16
D: TRBD2
V: TRBV9

CDR3: CASSQTRGNYGYTF
DNA: TGTGCCAGCAGCCAGACCAGGGGGAACTATGGCTACACCTTC
J: TRBJ1-2
size: -
length: 14
D: TRBD1
V: TRBV3-1/TRBV3-2

CDR3: CASSLGGQNRGWEQFF
DNA: TGTGCCAGCAGCTTAGGCGGGCAAAACAGGGGGTGGGAGCAGTTCTTC
J: TRBJ2-1
size: -
length: 16
D: TRBD1
V: TRBV7-8

CDR3: CASSLDVRETSGKTQYF
DNA: TGCGCCAGCAGCTTGGACGTCAGAGAAACGTCCGGGAAGACCCAGTACTTC
J: TRBJ2-5
size: -
length: 17
D: -
V: TRBV5-1

CDR3: CASSLAGLHTYEQYF
DNA: TGTGCCAGCAGCTTGGCAGGCCTACATACCTACGAGCAGTACTTC
J: TRBJ2-7
size: once
length: 15
D: -
V: TRBV11-1

CDR3: CASSPSGGRYEQYF
DNA: TGCGCCAGCAGCCCCAGCGGGGGGAGATACGAGCAGTACTTC
J: TRBJ2-7
size: -
length: 14
D: TRBD2
V: TRBV5-1

CDR3: CASSFLATAEQYF
DNA: TGTGCCAGCAGTTTTCTAGCGACCGCCGAGCAGTACTTC
J: TRBJ2-7
size: -
length: 13
D: -
V: TRBV27

CDR3: CASSLGNPGRTDTQYF
DNA: TGTGCCAGCAGCTTGGGGAACCCGGGGAGGACAGATACGCAGTATTTT
J: TRBJ2-3
size: once
length: 16
D: -
V: TRBV5-4

CDR3: CASSIARTGETQYF
DNA: TGTGCCAGTAGTATCGCCCGGACGGGGGAGACCCAGTACTTC
J: TRBJ2-5
size: -
length: 14
D: -
V: TRBV19

CDR3: CASSFGQTSFDYTF
DNA: TGTGCCAGCAGCTTCGGACAGACATCCTTCGACTACACCTTC
J: TRBJ1-2
size: -
length: 14
D: -
V: TRBV5-4

CDR3: CATSRSFGQGAADTQYF
DNA: TGTGCCACCAGCAGATCCTTCGGACAGGGGGCGGCAGATACGCAGTATTTT
J: TRBJ2-3
size: few
length: 17
D: TRBD1
V: TRBV15

CDR3: CASETELYGYTF
DNA: TGTGCCAGCGAGACAGAACTCTATGGCTACACCTTC
J: TRBJ1-2
size: -
length: 12
D: -
V: TRBV7-9

CDR3: CASSYPFPGQGDSGEQYF
DNA: TGTGCCAGCAGTTACCCATTCCCGGGACAGGGGGATTCTGGAGAGCAGTACTTC
J: TRBJ2-7
size: once
length: 18
D: TRBD1
V: TRBV28

CDR3: CASSLDRPDTQYF
DNA: TGTGCCAGCAGCTTGGACAGGCCAGATACGCAGTATTTT
J: TRBJ2-3
size: -
length: 13
D: TRBD1
V: TRBV7-2

CDR3: CASSSTLRAYEQYF
DNA: TGTGCCAGCAGCTCGACCCTGAGGGCCTACGAGCAGTACTTC
J: TRBJ2-7
size: -
length: 14
D: -
V: TRBV11-1